These 16 T cell receptor beta chains originate from one sample sequenced in a study of CD8+ T cells in alopecia areata. Reverse transcription of extracted RNA yielded cDNA, which provided the sequencing template. TCRdb's copy holds only in-frame clones and misses some; the assay was immunoSEQ multiplex PCR. Of about 140,000 clones in the sample, 85% to 90% were seen once. Documented treatment: oral pan-JAK inhibitor, 5-10 mg twice daily. The starting material was CD8+ T cells sorted from blood, obtained at week 4, from a patient treated with tofacitinib. These receptors originate from a human donor with alopecia areata.

This chain connects TRBV27 to TRBJ2-2, with D uncertain. Germline CDR1 and CDR2: MNHEY and SMNVEV (reference sequence). The V and J ends lost 3 bases and 8 bases respectively, with 10 bases between them. The CDR3 loop spans 13 amino acids. The DNA for the CDR3 is TGTGCCAGCAGTTTTCAACCTACAGGGGAGCTGTTTTTT. Translation gives CASSFQPTGELFF.

The chain carries TRBV4-1 and TRBJ1-5; a weak D match, TRBD1 (5 bases). Germline values: CDR1 MGHRA, CDR2 YSYEKL. The CDR3 spans 14 residues. Deletions cut 1 base from V and 11 bases from J, with 15 bases between. This CDR3 is CASSQGGGVGAQHF. In nucleotides, the CDR3 is TGCGCCAGCAGCCAAGGCGGAGGGGTGGGAGCCCAGCATTTT.

The chain carries TRBV29-1 and TRBJ2-3; TRBD2 aligns across 7 bases. The CDR3 contains 14 residues. The V segment lost 4 bases and the J segment 6 bases; nucleotides outside the gene matches: 10. The V gene's germline CDR1 is SQVTM and CDR2 ANQGSEA. CDR3 DNA: TGCAGCGTTGTTGGTGCGGGAGTCTTGGATACGCAGTATTTT. This sequence encodes CSVVGAGVLDTQYF.

The V gene is TRBV4-1, the J gene TRBJ2-7, with D perhaps assigned TRBD1 or TRBD2 (7 bases each). Trimming removed 5 bases at V and 1 base at J, with 12 bases between. This CDR3 comprises 14 residues. The germline CDR1 and CDR2 sequences are MGHRA and YSYEKL. This chain's CDR3 is CASSERDSSYEQYF. Written as DNA, the CDR3 is TGCGCCAGCAGCGAGCGGGACAGTTCCTACGAGCAGTACTTC.

The chain joins TRBV7-8 to TRBJ2-3; tentatively, D is TRBD1 or TRBD2 (5 bases each). Germline V gene sequence: CDR1 SGHVS, CDR2 FQNEAQ. V lost 4 bases and J 6 bases, leaving 14 bases between the germline ends. CDR3 length: 14 residues. DNA for the CDR3: TGTGCCAGCAGCTATAAGGCCGGGGACGATACGCAGTATTTT. It codes for CASSYKAGDDTQYF.

The chain carries TRBV2 and TRBJ2-7, with 11 nucleotides matching TRBD1. J lost 3 bases, V lost 9 bases, and 4 bases had no gene match. Looked up from germline, CDR1 is SNHLY and CDR2 is FYNNEI. This CDR3 is 13 amino acids long. The CDR3 nucleotides read TGTGCCAGATCAGGGACAGGGGGCTACGAGCAGTACTTC. Translation gives CARSGTGGYEQYF.

The chain recombines TRBV5-1 with TRBJ2-5, with 8 positions matching TRBD1. J gave up 3 bases and V 4 bases, and 8 bases lay outside the gene matches. This CDR3 comprises 15 residues. Germline values: CDR1 SGHRS, CDR2 YFSETQ. The CDR3 DNA reads as TGCGCCAGCAGCCCTGGGACAGGAGATGAAGAGACCCAGTACTTC. As protein: CASSPGTGDEETQYF.

The chain carries TRBV4-1 and TRBJ2-1, with D uncertain. CDR1 is MGHRA, CDR2 YSYEKL, per germline. The CDR3 extends over 14 amino acids. V shed 0 bases and J shed 5 bases, with 8 bases lying between them. CDR3: CASSQEGGDNEQFF. CDR3 DNA sequence: TGCGCCAGCAGCCAAGAGGGTGGCGACAATGAGCAGTTCTTC.

The chain uses TRBV2 and TRBJ2-2; TRBD1 agrees at 7 bases. This CDR3 is built from 14 residues. V dropped 10 bases and J dropped 3; count of bases not matched to a gene: 8. CDR1 is SNHLY and CDR2 is FYNNEI in the germline V gene. CDR3 coding DNA: TGTGCCATTCACCGGGACAGAGACACCGGGGAGCTGTTTTTT. Translated, it gives CAIHRDRDTGELFF.

The chain has TRBV27 and TRBJ2-3; D call uncertain. Between the trimmed V and J ends, which lost 5 bases and 2 bases, there was a span of 5 bases. The CDR3 totals 12 residues. Per the germline V gene, CDR1 is MNHEY and CDR2 is SMNVEV (reference sequence). CDR3 in DNA: TGTGCCAGCAGTCCGGACACAGATACGCAGTATTTT. Residues: CASSPDTDTQYF.

The gene calls are TRBV12-5 and TRBJ1-5, with a tentative D call TRBD1 (5 bases). With 3 bases removed from V and 4 bases from J, the gap between germline ends came to 7 bases. This CDR3 region has 13 residues. Germline V gene sequence: CDR1 LGHNT, CDR2 FRNRAP. The CDR3 loop is CASGLGTNQPQHF. In DNA, the CDR3 is TGTGCTAGTGGTTTAGGGACGAATCAGCCCCAGCATTTT.

The V gene is TRBV7-9, the J gene TRBJ2-6; D may be TRBD2 (6 bases). V was pared by 4 bases and J by 4 bases, with 20 bases between. From germline, CDR1 is SEHNR and CDR2 FQNEAQ (reference sequence). This CDR3 comprises 18 residues. CDR3 nucleotide sequence: TGTGCCAGCAGCTACGGGACTCCCAGCCGTATCGGGGCCAACGTCCTGACTTTC. Its protein product is CASSYGTPSRIGANVLTF.

The chain combines TRBV6-5 with TRBJ2-1; the D is unclear. With 2 bases removed from V and 1 base from J, the gap between germline ends came to 6 bases. This CDR3 is built from 14 residues. CDR1 and CDR2 (germline): MNHEY, SVGAGI. The CDR3 protein is CASSYAQSYNEQFF. CDR3 DNA: TGTGCCAGCAGTTACGCCCAATCCTACAATGAGCAGTTCTTC.

The CDR3, as DNA: TGTGCCAGTAGTACCCCCACAGGGGGTAATCAGCCCCAGCATTTT. Translated, it gives CASSTPTGGNQPQHF. This chain links TRBV19 with TRBJ1-5; 8 nucleotides agree with TRBD1. The ends lost 4 bases at V and 4 bases at J; junction bases unmatched: 6. Germline loops: CDR1 LNHDA, CDR2 SQIVND (reference sequence). There are 15 residues in the CDR3. Drawing the rest from reference TRBV19 and TRBJ1-5, the complete variable domain is DGGITQSPKYLFRKEGQNVTLSCEQNLNHDAMYWYRQDPGQGLRLIYYSQIVNDFQKGDIAEGYSVSREKKESFPLTVTSAQKNPTAFYLCASSTPTGGNQPQHFGDGTRLSIL.

The chain recombines TRBV7-8 with TRBJ2-7, with 8 bases that match TRBD1. The V gene's germline CDR1 is SGHVS and CDR2 FQNEAQ. The ends lost 3 bases at V and 3 bases at J; junction bases unmatched: 10. The CDR3 runs 16 residues. The CDR3 protein is CASSLISRTGSYEQYF. CDR3 in DNA: TGTGCCAGCAGCTTGATAAGTAGGACAGGGAGCTACGAGCAGTACTTC.

The genes are TRBV7-6 and TRBJ2-1; D remains ambiguous. From germline, CDR1 is SGHVS and CDR2 FNYEAQ. This CDR3 contains 13 residues. The ends were cut back, 0 bases at V and 12 bases at J, with 12 bases in the middle. In nucleotides, the CDR3 is TGTGCCAGCAGCTTAGCGCTAAGGGCTGGGCAGTTCTTC. Amino acids: CASSLALRAGQFF.